The 30 T cell receptor beta chains below were found in one sample sequenced in a study of identical twins. From the 5' RACE reads, TCRdb called clonotypes with MiXCR, one entry per CDR3 protein. This table has fewer than 550,000 distinct CDR3 sequences, roughly 13% appearing once. These data also formed part of another study, on yellow fever vaccine responses in identical twins.

Sequencing was done on a sample of CD4+ T cells sorted from blood. All receptors derive from a woman between 18 and 30 years old in good health.

The sample holds many counts of this clonotype. The genes are TRBV20-1 and TRBJ2-3; D remains ambiguous. The CDR3 is made up of 14 amino acids. Germline V gives CDR1 DFQATT, CDR2 SNEGSKA (reference sequence). Trimming left V 3 bases short and J 6 bases short, with 16 bases between. The CDR3 DNA reads TGCAGTGCTAGTATCCCCGTTGGGATGGATACGCAGTATTTT. Translating it yields CSASIPVGMDTQYF.

CDR3 in amino acids: CASSQGRDPNYGYTF. CDR3 in DNA: TGCGCCAGCAGCCAAGGAAGGGACCCCAACTATGGCTACACCTTC. The chain has TRBV4-1 and TRBJ1-2; D perhaps matches TRBD1 (5 bases). Germline-derived CDR1 and CDR2 are MGHRA and YSYEKL. The CDR3 loop spans 15 amino acids. With 1 base removed from V and 2 bases from J, the gap between germline ends came to 11 bases.

This clonotype was counted a few times. The rearrangement uses TRBV6-1 and TRBJ2-5; TRBD2 agrees at 10 bases. Germline V gives CDR1 MNHNS, CDR2 SASEGT. V dropped 6 bases and J dropped 5; count of bases not matched to a gene: 9. This CDR3 comprises 15 residues. The CDR3, as DNA: TGTGCCAGCAGGGATCCTAGCGGGGGCAGGGAGACCCAGTACTTC. This codes for CASRDPSGGRETQYF.

This clonotype was counted many times. This CDR3 reads CASSLGGLNEQFF. The CDR3 DNA reads as TGTGCCAGCAGTTTAGGGGGGCTCAATGAGCAGTTCTTC. The rearrangement joins TRBV12-3 or TRBV12-4 to TRBJ2-1; the D gene is possibly TRBD1 (6 bases). V was trimmed by 1 base and J by 6 bases, leaving 7 bases between them. This CDR3 has 13 amino acids.

This chain uses TRBV11-1 with TRBJ2-4; 7 positions match TRBD2. This CDR3 contains 16 residues. With 3 bases clipped from V and 7 bases from J, the junction kept 12 bases outside the gene matches. CDR1 and CDR2 (germline): SGHAT, FQDESV (reference sequence). The CDR3 DNA reads as TGTGCCAGCAGCTTTCTGACGGGAGGCCGGGGGAACATTCAGTACTTC. Encoded protein: CASSFLTGGRGNIQYF.

This clonotype was picked up a small number of times. The gene calls are TRBV5-1 and TRBJ2-1, with D maybe TRBD1 (5 bases). V lost 3 bases and J 5 bases, leaving 9 bases between the germline ends. The CDR3 runs to 13 residues. Germline V gene lookup returns CDR1 SGHRS and CDR2 YFSETQ. This chain's CDR3 is CASSSDRNNEQFF. The CDR3 region has the DNA TGCGCCAGCAGCTCTGACAGAAACAATGAGCAGTTCTTC.

This clonotype has just a few counts. The chain is built from TRBV10-3 and TRBJ2-5, with 7 bases matching TRBD2. Per the germline V gene, CDR1 is ENHRY and CDR2 is SYGVKD. Losses at the gene ends were 3 bases for V and 2 bases for J; bases not matched to a gene: 3. The CDR3 runs 14 residues. The CDR3 DNA follows: TGTGCCATCAGTGATGGGCGGGGGCAAGAGACCCAGTACTTC. Translation: CAISDGRGQETQYF.

This sequence joins TRBV3-1 and TRBJ2-3, with unresolved D. Germline V gene sequence: CDR1 LGHDT, CDR2 YNNKEL (reference sequence). V was shortened by 0 bases and J by 1 base, with 2 bases between the two germline ends. The CDR3 length is 13 residues. CDR3 nucleotide sequence: TGTGCCAGCAGCCAAGATCGCACAGATACGCAGTATTTT. Protein sequence: CASSQDRTDTQYF.

The CDR3 spells CASHSGAGDHYEQYF. CDR3 sequence (DNA): TGTGCCAGTCACTCTGGGGCGGGAGATCACTACGAGCAGTACTTC. This rearrangement joins TRBV12-3 or TRBV12-4 to TRBJ2-7; 7 bases are shared with TRBD2. After removal of 9 bases from V and 3 bases from J, the junction contained 14 bases not matched to a gene. The CDR3 runs to 15 residues.

The chain links TRBV19 to TRBJ2-5, with 9 bases aligning to TRBD2. This CDR3 region has 15 residues. The germline gives CDR1 LNHDA, CDR2 SQIVND (reference sequence). Trimming at V came to 7 bases and at J to 2 bases, leaving 8 bases not matched to a gene. The CDR3 region has the DNA TGTGCCAGTACGGAGCGGGGGGCCATACAAGAGACCCAGTACTTC. Its translation: CASTERGAIQETQYF.

This clonotype was counted a few times. V is TRBV5-1 and J is TRBJ2-1; D may match TRBD1 or TRBD2 (5 bases each). Germline CDR1 is SGHRS and CDR2 is YFSETQ. The CDR3 loop spans 16 amino acids. Trimming left V 1 base short and J 1 base short, with 12 bases between. The CDR3 nucleotides read TGCGCCAGCAGCTTGTGGGACCCGCTGTCCTACAATGAGCAGTTCTTC. This encodes CASSLWDPLSYNEQFF.

This rearrangement joins TRBV7-2 to TRBJ2-3, with D perhaps matching TRBD2 (6 bases). CDR1 is SGHTA and CDR2 is FQGNSA in the germline V gene. CDR3 length: 14 amino acids. The germline V and J ends were trimmed by 7 bases and 5 bases, with 16 bases remaining between them. The DNA for the CDR3 is TGTGCCAGCACCTCCTATGGCGGGGTAGATACGCAGTATTTT. Translating it yields CASTSYGGVDTQYF.

This clonotype was seen only a few times. The V and J genes are TRBV20-1 and TRBJ2-7; possibly TRBD1 or TRBD2 for D (5 bases each). Trimming pared 3 bases from V and 6 bases from J, leaving 18 bases between. The CDR3 is made up of 14 amino acids. Germline V gene sequence: CDR1 DFQATT, CDR2 SNEGSKA (reference sequence). CDR3 DNA sequence: TGCAGTGCTAGGTATGGGGGTAACACGGTCGAGCAGTACTTC. Translating gives CSARYGGNTVEQYF.

In its sample, this clonotype was seen a few times. J is TRBJ2-1 and V is TRBV12-3 or TRBV12-4; D perhaps matches TRBD2 (6 bases). CDR3 size: 15 residues. The ends were cut back, 3 bases at V and 2 bases at J, with 11 bases in the middle. The CDR3 spells CASSFGTLTYNEQFF. In DNA form, the CDR3 reads TGTGCCAGCAGTTTTGGGACTCTGACCTACAATGAGCAGTTCTTC.

This clonotype occurred a few times. V and J are TRBV29-1 and TRBJ2-7, with D possibly matching TRBD1 (5 bases). The CDR3 sequence is 11 residues long. V lost 4 bases and J lost 4, with 8 bases in between. CDR1 and CDR2 (germline): SQVTM, ANQGSEA. The CDR3 reads CSVGQLYEQYF. CDR3 in DNA: TGCAGCGTTGGACAGCTATACGAGCAGTACTTC.

This clonotype was detected only a few times. CDR3 amino acids: CASSYDLAGGTYEQYF. Written as DNA, the CDR3 is TGTGCCAGCAGTTATGATTTAGCGGGAGGGACCTACGAGCAGTACTTC. V gene TRBV6-2 or TRBV6-3 combines with J gene TRBJ2-7; 11 bases match TRBD2. Germline loops: CDR1 MNHEY, CDR2 SVGEGT. J lost 2 bases, V lost 3 bases, and 6 bases had no gene match. This CDR3 is 16 amino acids long.

In this sample, this clonotype turned up a few times. The chain joins TRBV6-5 to TRBJ1-1; TRBD1 matches at 12 bases. This CDR3 has 17 amino acids. Per germline, CDR1 MNHEY and CDR2 SVGAGI. After removal of 4 bases from V and 7 bases from J, the junction contained 13 bases not matched to a gene. The CDR3 region has the DNA TGTGCCAGCAGTTTGCTTGGGACAGGGGGCTTAGCTGGTGAAGCTTTCTTT. Amino acids: CASSLLGTGGLAGEAFF.

The chain joins TRBV12-3 or TRBV12-4 to TRBJ1-6, with 9 nucleotides matching TRBD1. The CDR3 consists of 16 residues. With 5 bases clipped from V and 10 bases from J, the junction kept 12 bases outside the gene matches. The CDR3 region has the DNA TGTGCCAGCAGTCCCCCTACAGGGGGCAAGGGATCACCCCTCCACTTT. Its protein product is CASSPPTGGKGSPLHF.

A few counts support this clonotype. Germline and junction disagree at one end, which may indicate a read error. The rearrangement links TRBV7-2 to TRBJ2-1; D is undetermined. Germline-derived CDR1 and CDR2 are SGHTA and FQGNSA. This CDR3 has 13 residues. CDR3: CASSQVSNNEQFF. The CDR3 nucleotides are TGTGCCAGCAGCCAGGTCTCCAACAATGAGCAGTTCTTC.

A single count supports this clonotype. The chain couples TRBV4-2 to TRBJ2-2, with D maybe TRBD2 (5 bases). The V and J ends lost 1 base and 5 bases respectively, with 11 bases between them. Germline V gene sequence: CDR1 LGHNA, CDR2 YNFKEQ. CDR3 length: 15 residues. The CDR3 bases are TGTGCCAGCAGCCAAGGAGCAGAGGGAACCGGGGAGCTGTTTTTT. Translating it yields CASSQGAEGTGELFF.

This clonotype was picked up a small number of times. The CDR3 DNA sequence: TGTGCCAGCAGCTTCTTAGCGAACTACAATGAGCAGTTCTTC. This codes for CASSFLANYNEQFF. This chain uses TRBV11-2 with TRBJ2-1; D possibly corresponds to TRBD2 (5 bases). Germline loops: CDR1 SGHAT, CDR2 FQNNGV. The CDR3 extends over 14 amino acids. V gave up 3 bases and J gave up 3 bases, with 9 bases separating them.

Many counts were recorded for this clonotype. CDR3 in amino acids: CASSLGSGSGTDTQYF. The CDR3 DNA sequence: TGTGCCAGCAGTTTGGGGAGCGGGAGCGGCACAGATACGCAGTATTTT. This chain joins TRBV12-3 or TRBV12-4 and TRBJ2-3, with 8 positions matching TRBD2. The CDR3 totals 16 residues. V was clipped by 3 bases and J by 1 base; unmatched bases: 6.

The rearrangement links TRBV21-1 to TRBJ2-7; the table's D call of TRBD2 was not tested on the DNA. TRBV21-1 is a pseudogene. This CDR3 comprises 14 residues. The CDR3 DNA reads TGTGCCAGCAGCCTCCCGCTCCGGGCCTACGAGCAGTACTTC. This sequence encodes CASSLPLRAYEQYF.

V and J are TRBV28 and TRBJ2-7, with 14 positions matching TRBD2. The CDR3 length is 15 residues. Germline V gives CDR1 MDHEN, CDR2 SYDVKM. Trimming cost V 6 bases and J 2 bases; bases outside gene matches: 3. The CDR3 DNA is TGTGCCAGCAGGCGGACTAGCGGGGGGACCTACGAGCAGTACTTC. It translates to CASRRTSGGTYEQYF.

In this sample, this clonotype turned up a few times. The rearrangement links TRBV20-1 to TRBJ2-1; 14 bases map to TRBD2. Germline CDR1 DFQATT, CDR2 SNEGSKA (reference sequence). V was pared by 0 bases and J by 12 bases, with 13 bases of the junction left unmatched. This CDR3 comprises 17 residues. The DNA of the CDR3 is TGCAGTGCTAGAGATCCGAGAAAGGGACTAGCGGGAGAGGTGCAGTTCTTC. Amino acids: CSARDPRKGLAGEVQFF.

This clonotype was observed a handful of times. The V and J genes are TRBV7-2 and TRBJ1-4; D ambiguous. The CDR3 loop spans 12 amino acids. Germline values: CDR1 SGHTA, CDR2 FQGNSA. Trimming removed 2 bases at V and 8 bases at J, with 6 bases between. CDR3 in DNA: TGTGCCAGCAGCTTAAGCCGGGAAAAACTGTTTTTT. This gives the protein CASSLSREKLFF.

This clonotype was observed many times. The chain has TRBV7-2 and TRBJ2-6; D remains ambiguous. The CDR3 loop spans 14 amino acids. The V end lost 6 bases, the J end lost 0 bases, and 6 bases lay between the germline ends. Germline V gene data show CDR1 as SGHTA and CDR2 as FQGNSA. The CDR3 region has the DNA TGTGCCAGCAGTTCGTTCTCTGGGGCCAACGTCCTGACTTTC. Its translation: CASSSFSGANVLTF.

This clonotype appeared many times. The V call is TRBV18, the J call TRBJ1-6, with D unresolved. Between the trimmed V and J ends, which lost 5 bases and 0 bases, there was a span of 8 bases. The germline gives CDR1 KGHSH, CDR2 LQKENI. The CDR3 is 15 residues long. CDR3 region: CASSFGSSYNSPLHF. DNA of the CDR3: TGTGCCAGCTCATTCGGCAGCTCCTATAATTCACCCCTCCACTTT.

The gene calls are TRBV12-3 or TRBV12-4 and TRBJ2-5; D gene ambiguous. CDR3 length: 13 amino acids. Trimming took 2 bases from V and 1 from J, leaving 5 bases between them. The CDR3 loop reads CASSLLFQETQYF. The CDR3 bases are TGTGCCAGCAGTTTACTGTTCCAAGAGACCCAGTACTTC.

The chain has TRBV20-1 and TRBJ2-1; D is possibly TRBD1 (6 bases). Germline assignment: CDR1 DFQATT and CDR2 SNEGSKA (reference sequence). The CDR3 length is 12 residues. With 8 bases removed from V and 9 bases from J, the gap between germline ends came to 17 bases. The CDR3 sequence: CSLAQQGSEQFF. The CDR3 DNA is TGCAGTTTAGCACAACAGGGAAGTGAGCAGTTCTTC.